This T cell receptor (beta chain) was sequenced in a study of blood T cells in healthy people across ages. Overall study results and limits: Reliance upon unsorted PBMCs precluded definitive naive versus antigen-experienced comparison.

Primers used in a second PCR of about 7 to 12 cycles were a sample-barcoded 5' primer and a J-beta primer mix. TCRdb fed the 5' RACE reads into MiXCR, producing one record per CDR3 protein. The sample lists under 700,000 distinct CDR3 sequences; around 24% were seen once. Notes on this clonotype: The antigen is undetermined.

This same sample was also taken into another study, of T cells of mothers and their children.

The sample consisted of blood. The TCR sequence derives from a boy younger than 18 in good health.

CDR3 in DNA: TGTGCCAGCAGGCTCCGGGACTTTTACTATGGCTACACCTTC. Encoded protein: CASRLRDFYYGYTF. The genes are TRBV28 and TRBJ1-2, with a tentative D call TRBD1 (5 bases). Germline V lookup: CDR1 MDHEN, CDR2 SYDVKM. This CDR3 comprises 14 residues. Trimming took 6 bases from V and 3 from J, leaving 14 bases between them.